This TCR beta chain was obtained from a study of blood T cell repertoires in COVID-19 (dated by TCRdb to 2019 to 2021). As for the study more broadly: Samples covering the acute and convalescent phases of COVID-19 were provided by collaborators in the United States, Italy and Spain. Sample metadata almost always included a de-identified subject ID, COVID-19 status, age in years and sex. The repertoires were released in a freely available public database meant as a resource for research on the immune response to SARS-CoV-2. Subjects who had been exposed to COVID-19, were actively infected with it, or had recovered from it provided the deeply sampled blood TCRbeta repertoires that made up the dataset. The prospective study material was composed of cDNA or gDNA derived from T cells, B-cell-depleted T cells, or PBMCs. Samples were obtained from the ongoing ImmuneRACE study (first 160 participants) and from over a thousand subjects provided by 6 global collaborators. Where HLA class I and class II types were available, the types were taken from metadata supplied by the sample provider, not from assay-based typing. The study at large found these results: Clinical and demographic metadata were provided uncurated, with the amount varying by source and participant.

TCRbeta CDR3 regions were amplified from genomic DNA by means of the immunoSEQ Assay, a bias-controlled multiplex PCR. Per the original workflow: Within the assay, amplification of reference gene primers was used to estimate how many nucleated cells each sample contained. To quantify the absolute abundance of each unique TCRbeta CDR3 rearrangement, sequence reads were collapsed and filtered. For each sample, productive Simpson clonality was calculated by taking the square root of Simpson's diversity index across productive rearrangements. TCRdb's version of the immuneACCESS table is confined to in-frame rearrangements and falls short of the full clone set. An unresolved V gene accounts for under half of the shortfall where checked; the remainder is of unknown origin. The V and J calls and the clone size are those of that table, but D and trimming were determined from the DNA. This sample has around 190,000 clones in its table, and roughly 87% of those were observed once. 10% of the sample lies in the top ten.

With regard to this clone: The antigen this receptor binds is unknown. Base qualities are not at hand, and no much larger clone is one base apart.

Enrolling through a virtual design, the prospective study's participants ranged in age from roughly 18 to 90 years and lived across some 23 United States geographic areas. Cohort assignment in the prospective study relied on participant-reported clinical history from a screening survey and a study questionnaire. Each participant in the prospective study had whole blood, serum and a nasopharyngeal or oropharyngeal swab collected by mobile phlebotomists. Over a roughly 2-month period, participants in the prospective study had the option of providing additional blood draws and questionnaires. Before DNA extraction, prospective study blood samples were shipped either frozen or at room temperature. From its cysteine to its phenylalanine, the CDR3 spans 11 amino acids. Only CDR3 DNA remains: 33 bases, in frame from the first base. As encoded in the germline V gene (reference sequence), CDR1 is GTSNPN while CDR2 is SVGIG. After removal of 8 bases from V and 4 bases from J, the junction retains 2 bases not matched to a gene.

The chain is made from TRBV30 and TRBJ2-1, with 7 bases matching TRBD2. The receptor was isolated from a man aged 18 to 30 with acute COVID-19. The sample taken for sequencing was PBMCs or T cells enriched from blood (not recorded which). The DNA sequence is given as TGTGCCAGGGGACTATACAATGAGCAGTTCTTC. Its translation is CARGLYNEQFF.